This T cell receptor (beta chain) was recorded in a study of shared clonotypes between healthy human individuals. Study-wide context: Three plates each covered CD4 naive and memory; CD8 naive two, CD8 memory one.

Per the original methods: Filtering differed, since immunoSEQ gave only junction sequences and no quality scores. Sequencing was performed with immunoSEQ multiplex PCR; in TCRdb, only in-frame clones are kept and a portion is missing. D and trimming were read from the DNA, whereas the V and J calls and clone size are those reported in that table. The profile shows about 2 million clones, approximately 94% of them singletons. Whole-study findings and limits: For naive CD4 cells, around 5% of clonotypes were shared across a handful of donors. Sampling covered blood only; tissue repertoires likely differ.

Germline CDR1 is SGHTA and CDR2 is FQGNSA. This CDR3 is built from 16 residues. Unmatched junction bases numbered 9, after V lost 5 bases and J lost 2 bases. Naive-designated CD8 cells lacked CD45RO, were positively enriched for CCR7, and omitted terminally differentiated effector memory CD45RA+ cells. Remarks on this clone: As yet, its antigen is unknown.

Sequencing was performed on naive CD8+ T cells sorted from blood. This TCR was sampled from a man younger than 35 in good health. The rearrangement uses TRBV7-2 and TRBJ1-3; 7 bases fit TRBD1. In DNA form, the CDR3 reads TGTGCCAGCAGCAGTCAGGGGGAAGGAGCTGGAAACACCATATATTTT. Translation gives CASSSQGEGAGNTIYF.